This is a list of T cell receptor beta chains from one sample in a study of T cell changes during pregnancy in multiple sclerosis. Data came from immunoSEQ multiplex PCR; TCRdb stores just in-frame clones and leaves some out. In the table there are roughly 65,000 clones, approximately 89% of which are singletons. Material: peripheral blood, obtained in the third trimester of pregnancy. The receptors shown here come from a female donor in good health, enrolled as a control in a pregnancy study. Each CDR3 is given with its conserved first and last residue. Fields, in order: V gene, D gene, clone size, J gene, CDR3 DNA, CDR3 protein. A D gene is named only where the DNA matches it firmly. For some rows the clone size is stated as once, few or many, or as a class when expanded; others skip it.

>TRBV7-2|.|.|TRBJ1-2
TGTGCCAGCAGCTCCCGGAGGGGTAACTATGGCTACACCTTC
CASSSRRGNYGYTF
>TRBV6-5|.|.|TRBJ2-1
TGTGCCAGCAGCGAAGACAGAGTTGAGCAGTTCTTC
CASSEDRVEQFF
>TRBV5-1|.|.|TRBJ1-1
TGCGCCAGCAGCTTGGTCGCGGGGGGGCCGAACACTGAAGCTTTCTTT
CASSLVAGGPNTEAFF
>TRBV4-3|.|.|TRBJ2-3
TGCGCCAGCAGCCAAGATGACAGGGGAGGGACAGATACGCAGTATTTT
CASSQDDRGGTDTQYF
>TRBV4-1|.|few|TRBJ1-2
TGCGCCAGCAGCCAAGGGTGGGGTCAGGAGGACTATGGCTACACCTTC
CASSQGWGQEDYGYTF
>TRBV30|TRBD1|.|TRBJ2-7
TGTGCCTGGGCTATCACAGGGGGCTACGAGCAGTACTTC
CAWAITGGYEQYF
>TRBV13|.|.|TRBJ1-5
TGTGCCAGCAGCCTCGGGGGGAAGCCCCAGCATTTT
CASSLGGKPQHF
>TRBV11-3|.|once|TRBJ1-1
TGTGCCAGCAGCTTAGACAGGGCCACTGAAGCTTTCTTT
CASSLDRATEAFF
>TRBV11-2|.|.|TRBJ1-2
TGTGCCAGCAGCCCGATACAGAAACATTATGGCTACACCTTC
CASSPIQKHYGYTF
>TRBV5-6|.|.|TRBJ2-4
TGTGCCAGCAGCTTGGCCCGACTAGCCAAAAACATTCAGTACTTC
CASSLARLAKNIQYF
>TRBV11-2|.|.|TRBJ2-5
TGTGCCAGCAGGTCGGGCAGGGGGGACCAAGAGACCCAGTACTTC
CASRSGRGDQETQYF
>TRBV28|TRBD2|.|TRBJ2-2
TGTGCCAGCAGGCGGGGGGGGCAAACCGGGGAGCTGTTTTTT
CASRRGGQTGELFF
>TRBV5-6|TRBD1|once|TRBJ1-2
TGTGCCAGCAGCACCCGGGGACAGGCCTACTATGGCTACACCTTC
CASSTRGQAYYGYTF
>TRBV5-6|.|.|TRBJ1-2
TGTGCCAGCAGCTTGGGGCAGGGCGCTAGGGGCTACACCTTC
CASSLGQGARGYTF
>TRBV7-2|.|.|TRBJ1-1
TGTGCCAGCAGCTTACAGGGCATGAACACTGAAGCTTTCTTT
CASSLQGMNTEAFF
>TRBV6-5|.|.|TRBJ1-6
TGTGCCAGCAGAACGGTCCTCTCCTATAATTCACCCCTCCACTTT
CASRTVLSYNSPLHF
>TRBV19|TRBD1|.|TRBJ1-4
TGTGCCAGTAAAGTGGGACAGGGGGCTACTAATGAAAAACTGTTTTTT
CASKVGQGATNEKLFF
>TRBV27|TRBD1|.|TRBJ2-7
TGTGCCAGCAGTTTTGGGCAGGGGGTCCTGGAGCAGTACTTC
CASSFGQGVLEQYF
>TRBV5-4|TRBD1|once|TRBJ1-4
TGTGCCAGCAGCGCCCTCAGGGGGCAAAATGAAAAACTGTTTTTT
CASSALRGQNEKLFF
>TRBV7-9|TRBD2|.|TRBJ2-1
TGTGCCAGCAGCTTAAGGGAGCGGGGGGATGGTGAGCAGTTCTTC
CASSLRERGDGEQFF
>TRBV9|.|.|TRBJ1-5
TGTGCCAGCAGTGGAGGGGGCAATCAGCCCCAGCATTTT
CASSGGGNQPQHF
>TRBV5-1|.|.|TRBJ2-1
TGCGCCAGCAGCATTGGGGGGGCCCAATACAATGAGCAGTTCTTC
CASSIGGAQYNEQFF
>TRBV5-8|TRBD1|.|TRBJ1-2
TGTGCCAGCAGCTTGGGGCGGACAGGGGCTAACTATGGCTACACCTTC
CASSLGRTGANYGYTF
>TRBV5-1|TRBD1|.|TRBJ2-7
TGCGCCACAGGCCCGGGACAGGGAAATTACGAGCAGTACTTC
CATGPGQGNYEQYF
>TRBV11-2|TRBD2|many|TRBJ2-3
TGTGCCAGCAGCTTTGCGGGGGGACGGACGCATACGCAGTATTTT
CASSFAGGRTHTQYF
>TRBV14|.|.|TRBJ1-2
TGTGCCAGCAGCCGCCACACAGGGCCGGACGGCTACACCTTC
CASSRHTGPDGYTF
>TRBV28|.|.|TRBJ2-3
TGTGCCAGCAGTTTATCCGGGGGAATTAAGTATTTT
CASSLSGGIKYF
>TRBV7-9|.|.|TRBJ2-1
TGTGCCAGCAGCCCTCAGGCGGGGGCCTTCTCCTACAATGAGCAGTTCTTC
CASSPQAGAFSYNEQFF